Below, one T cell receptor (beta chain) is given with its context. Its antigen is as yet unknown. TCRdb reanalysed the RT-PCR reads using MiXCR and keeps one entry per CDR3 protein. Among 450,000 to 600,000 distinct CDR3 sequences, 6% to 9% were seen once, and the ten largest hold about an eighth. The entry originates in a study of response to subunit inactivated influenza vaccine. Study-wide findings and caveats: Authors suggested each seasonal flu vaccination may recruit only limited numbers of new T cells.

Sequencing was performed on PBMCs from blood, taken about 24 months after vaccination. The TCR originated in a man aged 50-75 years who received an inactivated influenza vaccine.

DNA of the CDR3: TGTGCCAGCAAGGAGGCGGAGACCCAGTACTTC. Translating it yields CASKEAETQYF. The chain couples TRBV10-3 to TRBJ2-5; possibly TRBD2 for D (5 bases). Germline V gives CDR1 ENHRY, CDR2 SYGVKD. V lost 10 bases and J 5 bases, leaving 11 bases between the germline ends. CDR3 length: 11 amino acids.